This TCR beta chain was obtained from a study of response to subunit inactivated influenza vaccine. One entry per CDR3 protein, called by TCRdb with MiXCR from the RT-PCR reads. The repertoire includes about 520,000 distinct CDR3 sequences, 25% of them detected once, and approximately 2% sits in the top ten. Study outcomes and limitations: Few additional T cells are recruited per seasonal influenza vaccination, authors suggested.

The germline V gene has CDR1 LNHNV and CDR2 YYDKDF (reference sequence). The CDR3 is made up of 19 amino acids. V was clipped by 3 bases and J by 0 bases, with 18 bases between them. On this clonotype: No antigen is known for it.

The chain uses TRBV15 and TRBJ2-6, with a weak D call TRBD1 (6 bases). The sample was CD4+ T cells sorted from PBMCs, taken about 5 days after vaccination. The receptor's source is a man aged 45-65 years who received an inactivated influenza vaccine. CDR3: CATSSTGRRGGSGANVLTF. In DNA form, the CDR3 reads TGTGCCACCAGCAGCACTGGCCGCAGAGGGGGCTCTGGGGCCAACGTCCTGACTTTC.